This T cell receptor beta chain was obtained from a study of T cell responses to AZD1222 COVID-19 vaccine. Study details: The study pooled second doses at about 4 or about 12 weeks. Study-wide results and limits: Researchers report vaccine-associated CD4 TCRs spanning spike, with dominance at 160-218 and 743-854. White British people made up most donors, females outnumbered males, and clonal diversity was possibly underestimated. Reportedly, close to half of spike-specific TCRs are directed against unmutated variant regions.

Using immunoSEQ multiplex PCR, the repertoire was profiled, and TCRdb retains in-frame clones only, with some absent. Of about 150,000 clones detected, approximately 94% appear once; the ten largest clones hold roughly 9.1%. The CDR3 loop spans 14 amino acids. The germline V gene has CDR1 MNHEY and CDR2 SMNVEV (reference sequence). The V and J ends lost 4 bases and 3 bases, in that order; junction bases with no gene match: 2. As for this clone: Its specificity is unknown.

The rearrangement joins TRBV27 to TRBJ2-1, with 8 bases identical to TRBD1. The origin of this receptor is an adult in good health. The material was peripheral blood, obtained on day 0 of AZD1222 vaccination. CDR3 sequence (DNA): TGTGCCAGCAGTTCAGGGGGCGACTACAATGAGCAGTTCTTC. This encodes CASSSGGDYNEQFF.